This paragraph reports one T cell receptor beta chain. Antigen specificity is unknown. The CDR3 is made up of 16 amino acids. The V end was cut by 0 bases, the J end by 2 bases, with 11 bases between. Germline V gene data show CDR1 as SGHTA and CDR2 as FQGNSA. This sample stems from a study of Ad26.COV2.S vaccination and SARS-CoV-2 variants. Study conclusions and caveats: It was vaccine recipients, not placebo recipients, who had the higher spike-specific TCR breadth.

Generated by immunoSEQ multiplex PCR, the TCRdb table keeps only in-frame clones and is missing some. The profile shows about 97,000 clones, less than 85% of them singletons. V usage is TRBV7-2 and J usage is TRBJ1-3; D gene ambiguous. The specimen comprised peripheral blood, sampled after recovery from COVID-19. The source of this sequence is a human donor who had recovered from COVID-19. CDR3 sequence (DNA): TGTGCCAGCAGCTTAGCGGGCGGGTTGGCTGGAAACACCATATATTTT. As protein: CASSLAGGLAGNTIYF.